This T cell receptor (beta chain) is from a study of T-cell reconstitution after alpha-beta-depleted transplantation in children. General study points: It was newly produced T cells that mostly accounted for T-cell counts and diversity one year after transplant. About two months after transplant, alpha-beta T cells reportedly came from several hundred expanded graft clones. The high TCRbeta diversity at day 60 in some patients came from surviving recipient T cells and thymic progenitors.

This CDR3 has 13 amino acids. Between the trimmed V and J ends, which lost 2 bases and 4 bases, there was a span of 5 bases. The germline V gene encodes CDR1 MNHEY and CDR2 SVGEGT. Unique molecular identifiers were used to barcode this TCRbeta library. TCRdb re-called the PCR reads through MiXCR, storing one row per CDR3 protein. The table has around 420,000 distinct CDR3 sequences, roughly 16% seen once. Concerning this clonotype itself: As yet, its antigen is unknown.

J is TRBJ1-4 and V is TRBV6-2 or TRBV6-3; D is uncertain. This clonotype was sampled from a boy younger than two who had a stem cell transplant for Wiskott-Aldrich syndrome, so the T cells may come from the graft donor. The specimen comprised PBMCs, mostly from graft donor cells, sampled 360 days after TCRalphabeta/CD19-depleted stem cell transplant. The CDR3 DNA reads as TGTGCCAGCAGTTACGGTCATAATGAAAAACTGTTTTTT. Its translation: CASSYGHNEKLFF.